This TCR beta chain was captured by sequencing in a study of T cell responses to AZD1222 COVID-19 vaccine. Only in-frame clones appear in the TCRdb table, and some are missing; sequencing was by immunoSEQ multiplex PCR. The sample consists of some 130,000 clones, around 90% of them appearing once. Concerning this clone itself: Its antigen is currently unknown.

Whole-study results and caveats: Two AZD1222 administrations were followed by greater Spike-specific TCR breadth and depth. Among vaccine-associated CD4 TCRs, coverage spanned spike, with dominance at 160-218 and 743-854. Clonal diversity was possibly underestimated, and the donors were mostly white British, with more females. A reported finding is that nearly half of spike-specific TCRs target unmutated variant regions.

This clonotype was sampled from an adult in good health. Material: peripheral blood, obtained on day 0 of MenACWY control vaccination.

Written as DNA, the CDR3 is TGTGCCAGCAGCTCCGGACTAGCGTTCGGGGAGCTGTTTTTT. It translates to CASSSGLAFGELFF. This chain links TRBV3-1 (or the pseudogene TRBV3-2) with TRBJ2-2; 9 bases map to TRBD2. After removal of 5 bases from V and 7 bases from J, the junction contained 5 bases not matched to a gene. Germline CDR1 and CDR2: LGHDT and YNNKEL (reference sequence). The length of the CDR3 is 14 residues.